This T cell receptor beta chain was recorded in a study of CD8 T cells in ankylosing spondylitis. Study conclusions and caveats: Matched synovial fluid from ankylosing spondylitis patients was reported to be enriched for disease-linked clones. Seemingly distinctive of ankylosing spondylitis blood was a TCR beta motif formed by eight highly homologous variants.

The CDR3 runs 17 residues. Each CDR3 protein gets one entry after TCRdb re-called the 5' RACE reads with MiXCR. The data contain 36,000 or so distinct CDR3 sequences, roughly 9.6% of them singletons. This clonotype was observed a handful of times. Antigen specificity is unknown. The TCR was taken from a male donor with ankylosing spondylitis. V and J are TRBV21-1 and TRBJ1-2; TRBD1 was called by the table and not checked on the DNA. TRBV21-1 is a pseudogene segment. The sample was synovial fluid, either unsorted or a sorted T cell fraction (not recorded which). The CDR3: CASSSANGGGQSYGYTF. The CDR3 DNA reads as TGTGCCAGCAGCTCGGCAAATGGAGGAGGACAGTCCTATGGCTACACCTTC.